Here is one T cell receptor beta chain with its context. The CDR3 totals 16 residues. Per germline, CDR1 LGHNA and CDR2 YNFKEQ. The ends lost 3 bases at V and 0 bases at J; junction bases unmatched: 4. The data belong to a study of T cell repertoires in ileal Crohn's disease. Clones were sequenced by immunoSEQ multiplex PCR, and TCRdb holds only the in-frame ones, with some missing. The table lists almost 6,000 clones, around 96% of them singletons, with roughly 0.31% in the top ten. This chain joins TRBV4-2 and TRBJ1-3, with 8 bases identical to TRBD1. The receptor's source is an adult with Crohn's disease. Sequencing used ileal tissue. The CDR3 reads CASSHPGQASGNTIYF. Here the CDR3 DNA reads TGTGCCAGCAGCCATCCGGGACAGGCCTCTGGAAACACCATATATTTT.